A single sample is the source of the 14 T cell receptor beta chains below, sequenced in a study of OX40 agonist ivuxolimab in advanced cancers. Library preparation employed the immunoSEQ multiplex PCR assay. TCRdb limited this immuneACCESS table to in-frame rearrangements with V and J called. A share of clones is missing; checked studies link under half to unresolved V genes, and the rest is unexplained. Within this sample are some 66,000 clones, with roughly four fifths of them counted one time only. 2.5% of the sample rests with the top ten. Specimen: CD4+ or CD8+ T cells sorted from blood, collected in a trial of the OX40 agonist ivuxolimab. The origin of the receptors is an adult with an advanced solid tumor such as melanoma, head and neck, liver or kidney cancer.

The chain has TRBV10-2 and TRBJ1-5; 9 bases agree with TRBD1. J lost 12 bases, V lost 0 bases, and 6 bases had no gene match. This CDR3 spans 14 amino acids. Germline lookup yields CDR1 WSHSY and CDR2 SAAADI. The CDR3, as DNA: TGCGCCAGCAGTGAGTCGGGGGACAGGGCTCTCCAGCATTTT. Amino acids: CASSESGDRALQHF.

V and J are TRBV4-2 and TRBJ2-3, with TRBD1 as a possible D gene (6 bases). The CDR3 has 13 amino acids. The ends were cut back, 0 bases at V and 13 bases at J, with 14 bases in the middle. From germline, CDR1 is LGHNA and CDR2 YNFKEQ. The CDR3 sequence: CASSQDKQGIEYF. CDR3 sequence (DNA): TGTGCCAGCAGCCAAGATAAACAGGGTATTGAGTATTTT.

The rearrangement joins TRBV27 to TRBJ2-7, with 11 bases fitting TRBD2. CDR1 and CDR2 from the germline V gene are MNHEY and SMNVEV (reference sequence). V lost 6 bases and J lost 1; bases outside the gene matches: 5. This CDR3 has 15 residues. The DNA of the CDR3 is TGTGCCAGCAGGACACTAGCGGGGGTTTCCTACGAGCAGTACTTC. Translated: CASRTLAGVSYEQYF.

This clone appeared a single time. The CDR3 sequence: CASSLVGGANTGELFF. The CDR3 DNA follows: TGTGCCAGCAGCTTGGTGGGCGGGGCGAACACCGGGGAGCTGTTTTTT. V gene TRBV5-4 combines with J gene TRBJ2-2; weak D call: TRBD2 (6 bases). The CDR3 extends over 16 amino acids. The germline gives CDR1 SGHNT, CDR2 YYREEE (reference sequence). V shed 0 bases and J shed 0 bases, with 9 bases lying between them.

The chain combines TRBV6-5 with TRBJ2-7; D is unresolved. Germline V gene lookup returns CDR1 MNHEY and CDR2 SVGAGI. V lost 7 bases and J lost 2, with 12 bases in between. The CDR3 length is 13 residues. The CDR3 sequence: CASTSVVPYEQYF. Written as DNA, the CDR3 is TGTGCCAGCACCTCGGTCGTACCCTACGAGCAGTACTTC.

The J gene is TRBJ1-5, the V gene TRBV29-1; TRBD1 matches 7 bases. The CDR3 spans 14 residues. From germline, CDR1 is SQVTM and CDR2 ANQGSEA. Losses at the gene ends were 3 bases for V and 1 base for J; bases not matched to a gene: 3. In nucleotides, the CDR3 is TGCAGCGTTGACAGGGGGGGAAGCAATCAGCCCCAGCATTTT. Translation: CSVDRGGSNQPQHF.

The chain uses TRBV7-2 and TRBJ1-4; 11 bases agree with TRBD1. The germline gives CDR1 SGHTA, CDR2 FQGNSA. V shed 2 bases, J shed 8 bases, and the junction held 7 bases outside the gene matches. The CDR3 runs to 16 residues. This CDR3 reads CASSLNSGTGGEKLFF. DNA of the CDR3: TGTGCCAGCAGCTTAAACTCCGGGACAGGGGGAGAAAAACTGTTTTTT.

The chain has TRBV7-9 and TRBJ1-5; 7 positions agree with TRBD1. This CDR3 has 19 amino acids. Germline loops: CDR1 SEHNR, CDR2 FQNEAQ (reference sequence). V shed 4 bases and J 6 bases; nucleotides not matched to a gene: 21. CDR3 DNA: TGTGCCAGCAGCTCAGGAAAGGGGGGAAATTACAGGGGCCCTCAGCCCCAGCATTTT. As protein: CASSSGKGGNYRGPQPQHF.

The chain joins TRBV7-8 to TRBJ2-1, with D unresolved. The germline gives CDR1 SGHVS, CDR2 FQNEAQ. V was clipped by 0 bases and J by 4 bases, with 7 bases between them. The CDR3 has 14 amino acids. This CDR3 reads CASSLALGYNEQFF. As DNA, the CDR3 is TGTGCCAGCAGCTTAGCCTTAGGGTACAATGAGCAGTTCTTC.

The chain carries TRBV29-1 and TRBJ2-1; D is unclear. Germline CDR1 and CDR2: SQVTM and ANQGSEA. The CDR3 spans 9 residues. Trimming left V 2 bases short and J 10 bases short, with 3 bases between. CDR3 region: CSVELEQFF. The DNA for the CDR3 is TGCAGCGTTGAACTAGAGCAGTTCTTC.

The CDR3 here is CASRDSVNTGELFF. The DNA of the CDR3 is TGTGCCAGCAGGGACAGCGTAAACACCGGGGAGCTGTTTTTT. The genes are TRBV6-5 and TRBJ2-2, with a possible D match to TRBD1 (6 bases). Germline loops: CDR1 MNHEY, CDR2 SVGAGI. V was cut by 6 bases and J by 2 bases, with 10 bases left in between. CDR3 length: 14 residues.

The chain carries TRBV5-4 and TRBJ1-5; D unclear. The CDR3 consists of 12 residues. CDR1 and CDR2 from the germline V gene are SGHNT and YYREEE (reference sequence). V was clipped by 2 bases and J by 6 bases, with 6 bases between them. The CDR3 protein is CASSFPSQPQHF. CDR3 DNA sequence: TGTGCCAGCAGCTTCCCCAGTCAGCCCCAGCATTTT. Based on the CDR3 plus reference TRBV5-4 and TRBJ1-5, the full variable domain is ETGVTQSPTHLIKTRGQQVTLRCSSQSGHNTVSWYQQALGQGPQFIFQYYREEENGRGNFPPRFSGLQFPNYSSELNVNALELDDSALYLCASSFPSQPQHFGDGTRLSIL.

Points on this clone: One end of the junction varies from germline; a read error may be responsible. The DNA of the CDR3 is TGTGCCAGCAGCTCGACTAGCGGGAGGTGGGACACCCGGGAGCTGTTTTTT. Translating gives CASSSTSGRWDTRELFF. The chain carries TRBV5-4 and TRBJ2-2, with 13 bases lining up with TRBD2. The CDR3 loop spans 17 amino acids. Germline V gene lookup returns CDR1 SGHNT and CDR2 YYREEE (reference sequence).

V usage is TRBV28 and J usage is TRBJ1-5; D remains ambiguous. V lost 6 bases to trimming and J lost 10 bases, with 16 bases between them. In germline, CDR1 is MDHEN, CDR2 SYDVKM. CDR3 length: 13 residues. The CDR3 reads CASRNPSSFPQHF. The DNA for the CDR3 is TGTGCCAGCAGGAACCCCAGCAGCTTCCCCCAGCATTTT.